One and the same sample provided the 6 T cell receptor beta chains below, sequenced in a study of response to subunit inactivated influenza vaccine. TCRdb fed the RT-PCR reads into MiXCR, producing one record per CDR3 protein. The sample carries roughly 700,000 distinct CDR3 sequences, approximately 15% recorded once. Sequencing was performed on PBMCs from blood, taken 14 days before vaccination. These receptors were obtained from a man aged 50 or older who received an inactivated influenza vaccine.

This clonotype came up many times. V and J are TRBV12-3 or TRBV12-4 and TRBJ2-5; D uncertain. TRBJ2-3 explains the end of the DNA better; the J call may be wrong. CDR3 length: 10 residues. CDR3 amino acids: CASSLGTQYF. The CDR3 DNA follows: TGTGCCAGCAGTCTCGGTACGCAGTATTTT.

This clonotype occurred a few times. The chain is built from TRBV9 and TRBJ2-1, with 8 bases fitting TRBD2. CDR3 length: 16 amino acids. Germline values: CDR1 SGDLS, CDR2 YYNGEE. V was pared by 0 bases and J by 3 bases, with 5 bases of the junction left unmatched. CDR3 DNA sequence: TGTGCCAGCAGCGTAGGGCCAGCGGGAGACTACAATGAGCAGTTCTTC. This codes for CASSVGPAGDYNEQFF.

The V call is TRBV4-1, the J call TRBJ2-7; a weak D match, TRBD1 (6 bases). The CDR3 has 17 amino acids. In germline, CDR1 is MGHRA, CDR2 YSYEKL. The V gene lost 2 bases and the J gene lost 4 bases, with 21 bases spanning the gap. This chain's CDR3 is CASSQKGGTGTTYEQYF. The DNA for the CDR3 is TGCGCCAGCAGCCAAAAAGGGGGAACCGGGACAACGTACGAGCAGTACTTC.

The chain recombines TRBV7-2 with TRBJ2-4, with a possible D match to TRBD1 (5 bases). The CDR3 sequence is 12 residues long. The ends were cut back, 1 base at V and 10 bases at J, with 8 bases in the middle. Germline CDR1 SGHTA, CDR2 FQGNSA. The CDR3 loop reads CASSLDRQIQYF. The CDR3 DNA reads TGTGCCAGCAGCTTAGACAGGCAAATTCAGTACTTC.

The rearrangement links TRBV20-1 to TRBJ1-6; D unresolved. The length of the CDR3 is 12 residues. Germline V CDR1 and CDR2: DFQATT, SNEGSKA (reference sequence). The V end was cut by 3 bases, the J end by 8 bases, with 8 bases between. CDR3 sequence: CSARDEDSPLHF. The CDR3 DNA follows: TGCAGTGCTAGGGACGAGGATTCACCCCTCCACTTT.

The table lists this clonotype with a few counts. This rearrangement joins TRBV12-3 or TRBV12-4 to TRBJ2-2; 9 bases are shared with TRBD2. CDR3 size: 15 residues. Trimming cost V 6 bases and J 4 bases; bases outside gene matches: 6. The CDR3, as DNA: TGTGCCAGCAGAATTAGCGGGAGCGTCACCGGGGAGCTGTTTTTT. Encoded protein: CASRISGSVTGELFF.